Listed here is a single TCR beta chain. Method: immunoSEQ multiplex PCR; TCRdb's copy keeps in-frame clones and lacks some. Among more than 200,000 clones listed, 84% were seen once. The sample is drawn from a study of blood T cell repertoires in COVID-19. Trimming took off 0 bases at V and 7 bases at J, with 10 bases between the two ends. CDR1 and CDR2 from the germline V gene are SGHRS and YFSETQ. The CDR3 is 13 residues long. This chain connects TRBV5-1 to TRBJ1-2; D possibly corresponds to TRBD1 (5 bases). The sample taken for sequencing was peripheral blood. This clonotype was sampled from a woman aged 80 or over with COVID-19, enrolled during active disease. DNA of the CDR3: TGCGCCAGCAGCTTGGATGGGACTGGTGGCTACACCTTC. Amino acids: CASSLDGTGGYTF.